What follows describes a single TCR beta chain. Its specificity is not known. This CDR3 comprises 14 residues. Trimming took 3 bases from V and 3 from J, leaving 11 bases between them. Germline CDR1 reads SGHTA; CDR2 reads FQGNSA. Those donating, healthy Caucasian individuals from Russia, were aged 6 to 90. The study isolated at least 6.5 million PBMCs from each sample. A second 7 to 11 cycle PCR used barcoded and J-beta primers. MiXCR, applied by TCRdb to the 5' RACE reads, yields one record per CDR3 protein. The profile shows some 1,800,000 distinct CDR3 sequences, 30% to 40% of them singletons. The data derive from a study of blood T cells in healthy people across ages. Findings and caveats of the study: As age increased, TCR beta diversity per million T cells fell in a roughly linear fashion. Estimates based on one million T cells were treated as lower bounds.

Sequenced input: blood. The sequence derives from a human donor in good health. V gene TRBV7-2 combines with J gene TRBJ2-5, with D uncertain. The CDR3 loop is CASSLRFLEETQYF. The CDR3, as DNA: TGTGCCAGCAGCTTGAGGTTCCTGGAAGAGACCCAGTACTTC.